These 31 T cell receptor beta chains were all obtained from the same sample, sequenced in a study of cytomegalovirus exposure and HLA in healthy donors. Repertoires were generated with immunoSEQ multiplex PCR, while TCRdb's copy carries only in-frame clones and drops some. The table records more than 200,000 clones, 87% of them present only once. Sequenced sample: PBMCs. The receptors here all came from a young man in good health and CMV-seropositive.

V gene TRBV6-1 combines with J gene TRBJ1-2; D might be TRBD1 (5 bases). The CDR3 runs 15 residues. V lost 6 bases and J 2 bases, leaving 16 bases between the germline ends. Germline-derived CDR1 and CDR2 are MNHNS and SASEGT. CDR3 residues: CASRAPGPVNYGYTF. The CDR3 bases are TGTGCCAGCAGAGCTCCGGGACCGGTAAACTATGGCTACACCTTC.

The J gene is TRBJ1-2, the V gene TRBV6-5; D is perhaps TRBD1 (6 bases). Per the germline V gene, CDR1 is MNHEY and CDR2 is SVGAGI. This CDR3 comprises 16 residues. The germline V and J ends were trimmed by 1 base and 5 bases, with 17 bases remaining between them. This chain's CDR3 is CASSYLEGGQEYGYTF. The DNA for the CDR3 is TGTGCCAGCAGTTACTTAGAGGGGGGACAAGAGTATGGCTACACCTTC.

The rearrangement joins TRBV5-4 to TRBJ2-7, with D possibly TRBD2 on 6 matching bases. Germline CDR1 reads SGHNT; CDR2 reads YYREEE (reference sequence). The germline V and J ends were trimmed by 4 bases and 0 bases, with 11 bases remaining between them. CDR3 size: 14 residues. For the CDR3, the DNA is TGTGCCAGCAGCATGGAGGGCTCCTCCTACGAGCAGTACTTC. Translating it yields CASSMEGSSYEQYF.

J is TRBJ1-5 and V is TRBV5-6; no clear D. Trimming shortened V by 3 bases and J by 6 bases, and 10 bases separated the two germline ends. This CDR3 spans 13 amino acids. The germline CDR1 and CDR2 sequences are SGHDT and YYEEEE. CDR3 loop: CASSSVGFQPQHF. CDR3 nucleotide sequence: TGTGCCAGCAGCTCAGTGGGTTTTCAGCCCCAGCATTTT.

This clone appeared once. In DNA, the CDR3 is TGTGCCAGCAGTGATCGCGGGAGTGTTACAGATACGCAGTATTTT. Translated, it gives CASSDRGSVTDTQYF. The chain uses TRBV27 and TRBJ2-3, with 7 bases lining up with TRBD2. Per the germline V gene, CDR1 is MNHEY and CDR2 is SMNVEV (reference sequence). Trimming removed 5 bases from V and 3 bases from J; junction bases left unmatched: 8. This CDR3 region has 15 residues.

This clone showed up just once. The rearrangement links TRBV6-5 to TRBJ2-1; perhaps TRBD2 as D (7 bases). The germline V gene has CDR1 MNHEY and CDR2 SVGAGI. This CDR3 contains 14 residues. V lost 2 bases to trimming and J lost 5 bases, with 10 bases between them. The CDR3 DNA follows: TGTGCCAGCAGTTACGGGAGGGGGGACAATGAGCAGTTCTTC. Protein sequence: CASSYGRGDNEQFF.

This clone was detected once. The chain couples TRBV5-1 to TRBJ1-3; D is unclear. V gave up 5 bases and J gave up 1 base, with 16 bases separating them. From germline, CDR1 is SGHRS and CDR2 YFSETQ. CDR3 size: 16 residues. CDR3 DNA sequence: TGCGCCAGCAGTCCCCTCTTGTCGGGATCTGGAAACACCATATATTTT. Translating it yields CASSPLLSGSGNTIYF. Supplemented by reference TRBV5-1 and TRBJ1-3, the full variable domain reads KAGVTQTPRYLIKTRGQQVTLSCSPISGHRSVSWYQQTPGQGLQFLFEYFSETQRNKGNFPGRFSGRQFSNSRSEMNVSTLELGDSALYLCASSPLLSGSGNTIYFGEGSWLTVV.

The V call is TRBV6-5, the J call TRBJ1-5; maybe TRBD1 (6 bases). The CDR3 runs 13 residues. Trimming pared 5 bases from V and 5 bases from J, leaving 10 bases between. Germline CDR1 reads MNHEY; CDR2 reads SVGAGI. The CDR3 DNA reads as TGTGCCAGCAGTGGGGGGGCCTATCAGCCCCAGCATTTT. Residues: CASSGGAYQPQHF.

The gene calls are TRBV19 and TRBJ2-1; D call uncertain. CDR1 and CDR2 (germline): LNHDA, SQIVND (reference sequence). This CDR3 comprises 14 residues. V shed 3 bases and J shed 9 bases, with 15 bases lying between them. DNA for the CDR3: TGTGCCAGTAGTATGGTGACTCCGAACACTGAGCAGTTCTTC. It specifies CASSMVTPNTEQFF. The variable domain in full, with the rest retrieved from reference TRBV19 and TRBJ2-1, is DGGITQSPKYLFRKEGQNVTLSCEQNLNHDAMYWYRQDPGQGLRLIYYSQIVNDFQKGDIAEGYSVSREKKESFPLTVTSAQKNPTAFYLCASSMVTPNTEQFFGPGTRLTVL.

The DNA for the CDR3 is TGTGCCAGAAGCCCGCTAGCCCGGGACAATGAGCAGTTCTTC. Its protein product is CARSPLARDNEQFF. The genes are TRBV5-3 and TRBJ2-1; maybe TRBD2 (5 bases). TRBV5-3 is treated as an ORF (open reading frame) with a function not yet certain. CDR3 size: 14 residues. Trimming stripped 4 bases from V and 5 bases from J, with 13 bases between.

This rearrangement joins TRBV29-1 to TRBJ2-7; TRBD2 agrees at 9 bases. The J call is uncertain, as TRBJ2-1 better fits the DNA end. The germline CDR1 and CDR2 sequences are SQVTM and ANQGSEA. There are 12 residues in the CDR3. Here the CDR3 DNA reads TGCAGCGTTGAGGGCGGGAGGGGTGAGCAGTTCTTC. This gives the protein CSVEGGRGEQFF.

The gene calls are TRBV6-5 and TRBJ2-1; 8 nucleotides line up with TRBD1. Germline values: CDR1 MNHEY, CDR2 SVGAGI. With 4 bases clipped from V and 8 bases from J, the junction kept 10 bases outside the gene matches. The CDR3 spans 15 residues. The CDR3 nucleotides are TGTGCCAGCAGTTTCCGACAGGGGTTCGTCGATGAGCAGTTCTTC. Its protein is CASSFRQGFVDEQFF.

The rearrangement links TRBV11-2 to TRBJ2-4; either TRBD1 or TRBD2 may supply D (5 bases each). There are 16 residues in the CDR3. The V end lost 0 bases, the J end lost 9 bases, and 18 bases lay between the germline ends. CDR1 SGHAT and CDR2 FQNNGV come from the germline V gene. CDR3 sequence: CASSLDSRDPTGIQYF. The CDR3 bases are TGTGCCAGCAGCTTAGATTCCCGGGACCCGACGGGCATTCAGTACTTC.

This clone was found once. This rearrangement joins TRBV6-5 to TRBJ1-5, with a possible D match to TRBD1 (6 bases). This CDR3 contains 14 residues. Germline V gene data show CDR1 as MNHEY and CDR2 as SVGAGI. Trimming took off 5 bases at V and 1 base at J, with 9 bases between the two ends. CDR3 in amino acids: CASSTGFSNQPQHF. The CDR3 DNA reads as TGTGCCAGCAGTACAGGGTTCAGCAATCAGCCCCAGCATTTT.

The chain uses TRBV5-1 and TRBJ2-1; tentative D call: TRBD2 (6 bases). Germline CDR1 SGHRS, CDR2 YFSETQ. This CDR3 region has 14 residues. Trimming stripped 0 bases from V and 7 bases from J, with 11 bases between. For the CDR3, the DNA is TGCGCCAGCAGCTTGGCGGGACTCCCAAATGAGCAGTTCTTC. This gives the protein CASSLAGLPNEQFF.

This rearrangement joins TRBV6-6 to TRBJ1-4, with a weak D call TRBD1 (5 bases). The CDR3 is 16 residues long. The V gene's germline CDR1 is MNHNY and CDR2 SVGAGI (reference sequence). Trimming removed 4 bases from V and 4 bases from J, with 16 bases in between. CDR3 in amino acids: CASSFPPGRNNEKLFF. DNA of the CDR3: TGTGCCAGCAGTTTCCCTCCGGGGCGAAATAATGAAAAACTGTTTTTT.

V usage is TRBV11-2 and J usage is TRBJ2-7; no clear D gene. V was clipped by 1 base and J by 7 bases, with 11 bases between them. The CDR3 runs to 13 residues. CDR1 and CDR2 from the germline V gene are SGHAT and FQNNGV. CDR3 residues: CASSLVQGREQYF. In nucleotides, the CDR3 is TGTGCCAGCAGCTTAGTTCAAGGGCGGGAGCAGTACTTC.

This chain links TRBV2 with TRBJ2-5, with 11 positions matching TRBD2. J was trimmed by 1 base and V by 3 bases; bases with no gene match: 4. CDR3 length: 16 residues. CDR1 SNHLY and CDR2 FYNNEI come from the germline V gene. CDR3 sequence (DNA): TGTGCCAGCAGTGACCCGACTAGCGGGACCCAAGAGACCCAGTACTTC. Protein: CASSDPTSGTQETQYF.

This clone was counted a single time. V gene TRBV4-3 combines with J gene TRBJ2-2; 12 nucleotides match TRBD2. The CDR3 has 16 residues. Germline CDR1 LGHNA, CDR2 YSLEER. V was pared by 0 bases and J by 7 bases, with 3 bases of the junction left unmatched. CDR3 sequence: CASSQERLAGVGELFF. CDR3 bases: TGCGCCAGCAGCCAAGAAAGACTAGCGGGAGTCGGGGAGCTGTTTTTT.

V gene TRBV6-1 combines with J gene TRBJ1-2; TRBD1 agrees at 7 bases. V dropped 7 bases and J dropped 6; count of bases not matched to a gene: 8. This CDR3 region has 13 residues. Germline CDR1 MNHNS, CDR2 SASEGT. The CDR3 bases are TGTGCCAGCACCATAATACAGGGGCATGGCTACACCTTC. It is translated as CASTIIQGHGYTF.

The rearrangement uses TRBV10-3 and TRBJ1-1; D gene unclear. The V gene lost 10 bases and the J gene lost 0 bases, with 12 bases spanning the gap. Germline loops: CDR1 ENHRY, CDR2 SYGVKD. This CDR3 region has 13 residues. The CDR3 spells CATQVGVNTEAFF. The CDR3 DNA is TGTGCCACCCAAGTTGGAGTGAACACTGAAGCTTTCTTT.

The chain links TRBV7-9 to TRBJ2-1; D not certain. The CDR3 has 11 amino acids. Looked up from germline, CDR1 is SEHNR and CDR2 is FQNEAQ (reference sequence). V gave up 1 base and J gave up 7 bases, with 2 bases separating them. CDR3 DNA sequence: TGTGCCAGCAGCTTAGAGAATGAGCAGTTCTTC. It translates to CASSLENEQFF.

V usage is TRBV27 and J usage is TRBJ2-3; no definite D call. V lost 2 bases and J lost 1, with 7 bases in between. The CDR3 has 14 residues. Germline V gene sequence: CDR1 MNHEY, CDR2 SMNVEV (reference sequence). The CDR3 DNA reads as TGTGCCAGCAGTTTAGGAATTCGCACAGATACGCAGTATTTT. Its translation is CASSLGIRTDTQYF.

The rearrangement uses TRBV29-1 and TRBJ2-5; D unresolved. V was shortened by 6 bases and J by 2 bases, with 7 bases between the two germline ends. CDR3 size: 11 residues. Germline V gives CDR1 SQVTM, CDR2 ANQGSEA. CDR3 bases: TGCAGCGTCGCCGTTCAAGAGACCCAGTACTTC. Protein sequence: CSVAVQETQYF. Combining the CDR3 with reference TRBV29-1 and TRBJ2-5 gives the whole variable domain SAVISQKPSRDICQRGTSLTIQCQVDSQVTMMFWYRQQPGQSLTLIATANQGSEATYESGFVIDKFPISRPNLTFSTLTVSNMSPEDSSIYLCSVAVQETQYFGPGTRLLVL.

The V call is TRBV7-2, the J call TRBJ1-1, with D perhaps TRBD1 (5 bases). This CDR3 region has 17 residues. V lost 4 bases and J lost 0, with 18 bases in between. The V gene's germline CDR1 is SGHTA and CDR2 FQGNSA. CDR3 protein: CASSSAPGLSMNTEAFF. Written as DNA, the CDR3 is TGTGCCAGCAGCTCCGCTCCGGGGCTCAGCATGAACACTGAAGCTTTCTTT.

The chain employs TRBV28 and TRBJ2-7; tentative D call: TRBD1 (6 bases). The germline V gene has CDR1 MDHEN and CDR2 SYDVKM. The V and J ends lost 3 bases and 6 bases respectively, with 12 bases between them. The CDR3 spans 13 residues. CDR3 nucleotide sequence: TGTGCCAGCAGTTTCCCAGGGACACGCGAGCAGTACTTC. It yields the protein CASSFPGTREQYF.

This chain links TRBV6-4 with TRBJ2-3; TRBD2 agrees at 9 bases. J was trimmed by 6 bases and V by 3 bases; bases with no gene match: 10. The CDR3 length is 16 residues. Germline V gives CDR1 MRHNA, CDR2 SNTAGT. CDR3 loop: CASSEAGSGSPDTQYF. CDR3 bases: TGTGCCAGCAGTGAGGCTGGTAGCGGGAGTCCTGATACGCAGTATTTT.

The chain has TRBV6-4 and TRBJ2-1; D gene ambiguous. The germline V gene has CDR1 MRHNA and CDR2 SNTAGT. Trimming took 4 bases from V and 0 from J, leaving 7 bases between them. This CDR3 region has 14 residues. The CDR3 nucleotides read TGTGCCAGCAGTGCTTTTGACTCCTACAATGAGCAGTTCTTC. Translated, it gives CASSAFDSYNEQFF.

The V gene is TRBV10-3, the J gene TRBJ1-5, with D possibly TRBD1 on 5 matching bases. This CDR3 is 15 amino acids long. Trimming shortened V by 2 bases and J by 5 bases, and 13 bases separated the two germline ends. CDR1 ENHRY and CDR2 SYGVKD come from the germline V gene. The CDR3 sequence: CAISEPGTRDQPQHF. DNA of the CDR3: TGTGCCATCAGTGAGCCCGGGACTAGGGATCAGCCCCAGCATTTT.

In DNA, the CDR3 is TGTGCCACCAATGAGATGACTAGCGGAGACACAGATACGCAGTATTTT. Its protein is CATNEMTSGDTDTQYF. The rearrangement links TRBV15 to TRBJ2-3, with 9 bases fitting TRBD2. Germline loops: CDR1 LNHNV, CDR2 YYDKDF (reference sequence). The CDR3 runs 16 residues. V was clipped by 7 bases and J by 2 bases; unmatched bases: 10. The complete variable domain, with remaining parts taken from reference TRBV15 and TRBJ2-3, reads DAMVIQNPRYQVTQFGKPVTLSCSQTLNHNVMYWYQQKSSQAPKLLFHYYDKDFNNEADTPDNFQSRRPNTSFCFLDIRSPGLGDTAMYLCATNEMTSGDTDTQYFGPGTRLTVL.

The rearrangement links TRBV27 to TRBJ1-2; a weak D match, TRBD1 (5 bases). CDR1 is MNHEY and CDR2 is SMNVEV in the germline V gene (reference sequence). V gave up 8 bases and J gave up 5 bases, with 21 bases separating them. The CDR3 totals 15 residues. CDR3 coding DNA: TGTGCCAGCGCACCCACGTGGGGGACTGCGTATGGCTACACCTTC. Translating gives CASAPTWGTAYGYTF.